A few counts support the clone carrying this T cell receptor (beta chain). This record comes from a study of blood T cells in healthy people across ages. A second PCR, run for roughly 7 to 12 cycles, used a sample-barcoded 5' primer plus a J-beta primer mix. TCRdb redid the calling of the 5' RACE reads with MiXCR, one entry per CDR3 protein. This sample carries approximately 2,000,000 distinct CDR3 sequences, more than 35% of them seen once, and the ten largest clones take roughly 24%. V was pared by 5 bases and J by 7 bases, with 18 bases between. CDR3 length: 15 residues. Germline V gene lookup returns CDR1 MNHEY and CDR2 SVGAGI.

V gene TRBV6-5 combines with J gene TRBJ2-1; possibly TRBD1 for D (5 bases). Sequencing was done on a sample of blood. The sequence was obtained from a human donor in good health. In DNA form, the CDR3 reads TGTGCCAGCAGTCCCTTGGTGGAACAGGTGAATGAGCAGTTCTTC. Translated: CASSPLVEQVNEQFF.